This T cell receptor (beta chain) was retrieved from a study of blood T cells in healthy people across ages. Findings of the study overall: Naive T cell percentage showed a strong correlation with the diversity of TCR beta.

Germline V lookup: CDR1 SQVTM, CDR2 ANQGSEA. The length of the CDR3 is 11 residues. Trimming took 5 bases from V and 1 from J, leaving 6 bases between them. On this clonotype itself: The antigen is not known.

A sample-barcoded 5' primer and a J-beta primer mix were used in a second PCR of roughly 7 to 12 cycles. A tag from a template-switch adaptor with 12 random nucleotides marked each cDNA molecule. TCRdb reanalysed the 5' RACE reads using MiXCR and keeps one entry per CDR3 protein. This sample has under 800,000 distinct CDR3 sequences, with roughly 41% found just once. The sequenced sample was blood. The rearrangement links TRBV29-1 to TRBJ2-7, with D uncertain. The receptor's source is a woman aged 55-75 years in good health. The CDR3 loop is CSVMSSYEQYF. CDR3 bases: TGCAGCGTTATGTCATCCTACGAGCAGTACTTC.